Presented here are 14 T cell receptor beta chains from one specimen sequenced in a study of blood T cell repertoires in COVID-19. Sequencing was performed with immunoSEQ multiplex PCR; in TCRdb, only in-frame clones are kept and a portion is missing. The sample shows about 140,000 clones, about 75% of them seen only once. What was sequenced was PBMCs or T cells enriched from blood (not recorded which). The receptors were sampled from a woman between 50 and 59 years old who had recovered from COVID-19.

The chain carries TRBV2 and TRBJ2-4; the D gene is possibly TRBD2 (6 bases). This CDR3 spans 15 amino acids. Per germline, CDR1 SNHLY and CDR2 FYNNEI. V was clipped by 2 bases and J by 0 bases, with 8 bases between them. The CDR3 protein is CASSEQGLAKNIQYF. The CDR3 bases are TGTGCCAGCAGTGAACAGGGACTAGCCAAAAACATTCAGTACTTC.

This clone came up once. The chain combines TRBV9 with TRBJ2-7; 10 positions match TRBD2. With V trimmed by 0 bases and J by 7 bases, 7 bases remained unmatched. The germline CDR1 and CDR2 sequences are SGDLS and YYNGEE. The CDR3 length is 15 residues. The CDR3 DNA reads TGTGCCAGCAGCGTAGGAGCGGGGGGGCCGGGGGAGCAGTACTTC. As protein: CASSVGAGGPGEQYF.

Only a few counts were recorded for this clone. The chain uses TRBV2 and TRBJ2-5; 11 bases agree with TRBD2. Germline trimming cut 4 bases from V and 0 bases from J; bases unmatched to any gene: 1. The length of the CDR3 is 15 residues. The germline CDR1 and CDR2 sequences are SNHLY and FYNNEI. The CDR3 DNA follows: TGTGCCAGCAGTGGACTAGCGGGGTACCAAGAGACCCAGTACTTC. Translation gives CASSGLAGYQETQYF.

CDR3 DNA: TGTGCCAGCAGCGAACAGGGGGCCAGCAATCAGCCCCAGCATTTT. It yields the protein CASSEQGASNQPQHF. The chain combines TRBV11-2 with TRBJ1-5, with 9 bases identical to TRBD1. The CDR3 totals 15 residues. Germline CDR1 and CDR2: SGHAT and FQNNGV. Unmatched junction bases numbered 3, after V lost 5 bases and J lost 1 base.

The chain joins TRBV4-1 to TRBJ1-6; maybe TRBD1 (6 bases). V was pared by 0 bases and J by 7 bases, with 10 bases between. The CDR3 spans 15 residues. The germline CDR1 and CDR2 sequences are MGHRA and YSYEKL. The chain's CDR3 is CASSQEGRGNSPLHF. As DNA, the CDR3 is TGCGCCAGCAGCCAAGAGGGCAGGGGAAATTCACCCCTCCACTTT.

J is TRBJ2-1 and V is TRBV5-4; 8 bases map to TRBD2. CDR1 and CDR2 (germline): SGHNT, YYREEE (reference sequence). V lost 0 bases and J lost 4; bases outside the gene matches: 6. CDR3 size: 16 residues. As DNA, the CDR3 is TGTGCCAGCAGCTTGGTGGGACTAGATAAGTACAATGAGCAGTTCTTC. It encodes CASSLVGLDKYNEQFF.

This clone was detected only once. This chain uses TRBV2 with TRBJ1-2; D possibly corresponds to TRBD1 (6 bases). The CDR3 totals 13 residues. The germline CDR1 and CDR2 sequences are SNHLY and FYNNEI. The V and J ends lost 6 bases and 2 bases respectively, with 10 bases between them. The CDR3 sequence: CASSRTANYGYTF. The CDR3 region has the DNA TGTGCCAGCAGCCGGACAGCCAACTATGGCTACACCTTC.

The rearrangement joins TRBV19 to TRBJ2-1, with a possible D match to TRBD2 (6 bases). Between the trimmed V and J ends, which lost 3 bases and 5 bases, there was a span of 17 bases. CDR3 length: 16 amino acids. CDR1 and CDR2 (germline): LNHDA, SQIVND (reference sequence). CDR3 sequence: CASSIRRLGPHNEQFF. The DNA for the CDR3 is TGTGCCAGTAGTATTCGGAGACTAGGCCCACACAATGAGCAGTTCTTC.

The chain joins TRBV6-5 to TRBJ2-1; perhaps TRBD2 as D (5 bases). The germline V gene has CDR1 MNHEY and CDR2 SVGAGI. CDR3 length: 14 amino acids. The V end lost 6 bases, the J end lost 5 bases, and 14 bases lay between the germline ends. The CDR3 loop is CASSPHLGNNEQFF. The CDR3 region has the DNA TGTGCCAGCAGCCCACATCTCGGGAACAATGAGCAGTTCTTC.

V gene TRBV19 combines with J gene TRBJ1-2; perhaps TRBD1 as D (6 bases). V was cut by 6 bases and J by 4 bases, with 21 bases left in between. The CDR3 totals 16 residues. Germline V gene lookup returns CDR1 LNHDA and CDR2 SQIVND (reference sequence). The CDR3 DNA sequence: TGTGCCAGTAGGCCCCCGGGAATGGGGGCGGGCTATGGCTACACCTTC. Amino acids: CASRPPGMGAGYGYTF.

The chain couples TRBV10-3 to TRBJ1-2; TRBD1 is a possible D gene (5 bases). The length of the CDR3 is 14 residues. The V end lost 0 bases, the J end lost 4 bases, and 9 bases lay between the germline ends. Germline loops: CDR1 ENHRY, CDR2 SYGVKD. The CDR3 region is CAISESGQGYGYTF. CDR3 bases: TGTGCCATCAGTGAGTCAGGACAAGGCTATGGCTACACCTTC.

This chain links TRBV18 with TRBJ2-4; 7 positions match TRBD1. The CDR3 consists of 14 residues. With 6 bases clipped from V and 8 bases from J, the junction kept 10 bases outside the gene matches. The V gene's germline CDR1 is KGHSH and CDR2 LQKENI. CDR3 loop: CASSPRQGRDIQYF. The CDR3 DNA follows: TGTGCCAGCTCTCCCCGACAGGGTAGAGACATTCAGTACTTC.

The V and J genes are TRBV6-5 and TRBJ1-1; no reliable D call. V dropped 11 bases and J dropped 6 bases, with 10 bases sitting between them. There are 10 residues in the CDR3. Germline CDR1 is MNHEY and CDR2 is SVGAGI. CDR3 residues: CAGGFPEAFF. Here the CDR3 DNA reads TGTGCCGGAGGGTTTCCTGAAGCTTTCTTT.

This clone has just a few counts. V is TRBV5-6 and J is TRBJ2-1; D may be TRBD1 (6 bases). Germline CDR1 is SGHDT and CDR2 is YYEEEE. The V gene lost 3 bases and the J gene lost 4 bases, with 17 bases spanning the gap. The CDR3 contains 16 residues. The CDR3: CASSSVDRTIYNEQFF. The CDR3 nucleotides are TGTGCCAGCAGCTCAGTCGACAGGACGATATACAATGAGCAGTTCTTC. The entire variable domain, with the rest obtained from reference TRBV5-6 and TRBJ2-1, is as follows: DAGVTQSPTHLIKTRGQQVTLRCSPKSGHDTVSWYQQALGQGPQFIFQYYEEEERQRGNFPDRFSGHQFPNYSSELNVNALLLGDSALYLCASSSVDRTIYNEQFFGPGTRLTVL.